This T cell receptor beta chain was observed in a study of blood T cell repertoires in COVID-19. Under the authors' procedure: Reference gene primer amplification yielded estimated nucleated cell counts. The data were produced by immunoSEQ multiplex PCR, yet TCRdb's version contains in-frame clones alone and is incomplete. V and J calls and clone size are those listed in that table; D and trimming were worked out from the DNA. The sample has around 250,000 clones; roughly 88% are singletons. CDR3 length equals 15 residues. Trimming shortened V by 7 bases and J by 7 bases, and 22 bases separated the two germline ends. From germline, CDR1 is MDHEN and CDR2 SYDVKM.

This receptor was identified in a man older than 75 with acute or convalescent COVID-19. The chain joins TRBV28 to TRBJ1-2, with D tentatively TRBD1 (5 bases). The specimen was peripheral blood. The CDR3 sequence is CASTPALGEGIGYTF. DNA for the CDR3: TGTGCCAGCACTCCGGCGCTGGGGGAGGGTATTGGCTACACCTTC.